The next 21 T cell receptor beta chains were all read from a single sample in a study of blood T cells in healthy people across ages. Sample-barcoded 5' priming and a J-beta primer mix drove a second PCR of about 6 to 12 cycles. TCRdb re-analysed the 5' RACE reads in MiXCR, keeping a single row per CDR3 protein. In the table there are roughly 730,000 distinct CDR3 sequences, about 56% of which are singletons. The sample was blood. These receptors were taken from a man in his forties in good health.

This chain uses TRBV9 with TRBJ2-5; 11 bases fit TRBD2. V lost 2 bases and J lost 1; bases outside the gene matches: 10. Per germline, CDR1 SGDLS and CDR2 YYNGEE. The CDR3 consists of 18 residues. The CDR3 loop is CASSVGLAGGIRQETQYF. The CDR3 DNA reads as TGTGCCAGCAGCGTGGGCTTAGCGGGGGGGATACGCCAAGAGACCCAGTACTTC.

This clonotype was recorded once. The junction does not match germline at one end; this may be a read error. The gene calls are TRBV7-9 and TRBJ1-2, with 8 bases lining up with TRBD1. The germline V gene has CDR1 SEHNR and CDR2 FQNEAQ (reference sequence). This CDR3 is 14 amino acids long. CDR3 loop: CAGSSLPDREGYTF. CDR3 bases: TGTGCCGGCAGCTCGCTCCCGGACAGGGAAGGCTACACCTTC. Variable domain in full (rest from reference TRBV7-9 and TRBJ1-2): DTGVSQNPRHKITKRGQNVTFRCDPISEHNRLYWYRQTLGQGPEFLTYFQNEAQLEKSRLLSDRFSAERPKGSFSTLEIQRTEQGDSAMYLCAGSSLPDREGYTFGSGTRLTVV.

V and J are TRBV2 and TRBJ2-3; 7 positions match TRBD1. CDR3 length: 14 amino acids. From germline, CDR1 is SNHLY and CDR2 FYNNEI. V was pared by 6 bases and J by 4 bases, with 7 bases of the junction left unmatched. The CDR3 sequence is CASSGQGVPDTQYF. The CDR3, as DNA: TGTGCCAGCAGCGGCCAGGGGGTTCCAGATACGCAGTATTTT.

This clonotype was seen a handful of times. This rearrangement joins TRBV15 to TRBJ1-2; 9 nucleotides line up with TRBD1. The V gene end was trimmed by 0 bases and the J gene end by 4 bases; junction bases not matched to a gene: 3. The CDR3 runs to 15 residues. Germline CDR1 LNHNV, CDR2 YYDKDF (reference sequence). This chain's CDR3 is CATSRDPGQGYGYTF. CDR3 bases: TGTGCCACCAGCAGAGATCCGGGACAGGGCTATGGCTACACCTTC.

This clonotype was detected a few times. The V and J genes are TRBV29-1 and TRBJ2-3; D unclear. Germline lookup yields CDR1 SQVTM and CDR2 ANQGSEA. Trimming pared 5 bases from V and 2 bases from J, leaving 11 bases between. The CDR3 is 13 amino acids. This chain's CDR3 is CSVKSSSTDTQYF. The CDR3 DNA sequence: TGCAGCGTTAAATCCTCATCCACAGATACGCAGTATTTT.

The J gene is TRBJ2-3, the V gene TRBV10-3; TRBD1 aligns across 8 bases. The germline V gene encodes CDR1 ENHRY and CDR2 SYGVKD. J was trimmed by 3 bases and V by 6 bases; bases with no gene match: 8. The CDR3 runs 15 residues. CDR3 nucleotide sequence: TGTGCCATCAGCGACTATGGACAGGGAACAGATACGCAGTATTTT. Its translation is CAISDYGQGTDTQYF.

This clonotype has only a few counts. The chain couples TRBV20-1 to TRBJ1-1; D is uncertain. Germline assignment: CDR1 DFQATT and CDR2 SNEGSKA (reference sequence). This CDR3 has 10 residues. Trimming pared 3 bases from V and 6 bases from J, leaving 5 bases between. CDR3 protein: CSASIAEAFF. The CDR3 nucleotides are TGCAGTGCTAGCATAGCTGAAGCTTTCTTT.

The chain has TRBV6-1 and TRBJ2-7, with D unclear. V lost 4 bases and J 2 bases, leaving 9 bases between the germline ends. The CDR3 contains 13 residues. Germline CDR1 and CDR2: MNHNS and SASEGT. The CDR3 sequence is CASSVGYTYEQYF. CDR3 nucleotide sequence: TGTGCCAGCAGTGTTGGGTATACCTACGAGCAGTACTTC.

The chain is built from TRBV10-3 and TRBJ2-7, with 13 nucleotides matching TRBD2. V lost 3 bases and J lost 0; bases outside the gene matches: 5. This CDR3 contains 17 residues. CDR1 is ENHRY, CDR2 SYGVKD, per germline. CDR3 in amino acids: CAISETSGRGSSYEQYF. For the CDR3, the DNA is TGTGCCATCAGTGAAACTAGCGGGAGGGGGAGCTCCTACGAGCAGTACTTC.

This chain links TRBV28 with TRBJ2-1; no clear D. The CDR3 runs to 12 residues. Trimming removed 5 bases from V and 9 bases from J, with 11 bases in between. Germline CDR1 reads MDHEN; CDR2 reads SYDVKM. DNA of the CDR3: TGTGCCAGCAGTCAAAACCCGGGTGAGCAGTTCTTC. Protein product: CASSQNPGEQFF.

This clonotype was detected a few times. The gene calls are TRBV29-1 and TRBJ2-1; D possibly corresponds to TRBD2 (6 bases). Germline V gives CDR1 SQVTM, CDR2 ANQGSEA. V lost 0 bases and J lost 4, with 16 bases in between. The CDR3 sequence is 16 residues long. The CDR3 coding sequence is TGCAGCGTTGAAGATCGATCACTAGCAGGGTACAATGAGCAGTTCTTC. It codes for CSVEDRSLAGYNEQFF.

This chain joins TRBV27 and TRBJ2-7; 7 bases match TRBD2. Germline V gene sequence: CDR1 MNHEY, CDR2 SMNVEV (reference sequence). V lost 6 bases to trimming and J lost 6 bases; unmatched junction nucleotides: 5. The CDR3 loop spans 12 amino acids. The CDR3 loop is CASRSGGSEQYF. For the CDR3, the DNA is TGTGCCAGCAGATCCGGGGGGAGCGAGCAGTACTTC.

J is TRBJ1-2 and V is TRBV12-3 or TRBV12-4; D gene uncertain. V lost 2 bases and J lost 6, with 13 bases in between. The CDR3 is made up of 14 amino acids. The CDR3 DNA reads TGTGCCAGCAGTTTAAATGGGCCCGGGAATGGCTACACCTTC. This codes for CASSLNGPGNGYTF.

The CDR3: CASSGHTEAFF. The CDR3 region has the DNA TGTGCCAGCAGTGGCCACACTGAAGCTTTCTTT. The rearrangement uses TRBV2 and TRBJ1-1; no firm D call. The CDR3 totals 11 residues. The germline CDR1 and CDR2 sequences are SNHLY and FYNNEI. The germline V and J ends were trimmed by 4 bases and 3 bases, with 3 bases remaining between them.

The chain has TRBV29-1 and TRBJ2-2, with 10 bases lining up with TRBD1. The V gene end was trimmed by 5 bases and the J gene end by 5 bases; junction bases not matched to a gene: 8. Looked up from germline, CDR1 is SQVTM and CDR2 is ANQGSEA. The CDR3 runs to 15 residues. This chain's CDR3 is CSVLPADRGTGELFF. The CDR3 coding sequence is TGCAGCGTTCTCCCGGCGGACAGGGGGACCGGGGAGCTGTTTTTT.

The sample holds a few counts of this clonotype. V is TRBV20-1 and J is TRBJ2-7; no firm D call. The CDR3 runs 13 residues. The germline V gene has CDR1 DFQATT and CDR2 SNEGSKA (reference sequence). V lost 1 base and J 2 bases, leaving 9 bases between the germline ends. The CDR3 loop is CSARGDLTYEQYF. The CDR3 coding sequence is TGCAGTGCTAGAGGGGATTTAACCTACGAGCAGTACTTC.

This clonotype has ten or more counts. The chain couples TRBV5-4 to TRBJ2-1; 10 nucleotides match TRBD2. Trimming removed 1 base from V and 6 bases from J; junction bases left unmatched: 4. There are 15 residues in the CDR3. Germline CDR1 SGHNT, CDR2 YYREEE (reference sequence). This chain's CDR3 is CASSLPLAGVNEQFF. For the CDR3, the DNA is TGTGCCAGCAGCTTGCCTCTAGCGGGAGTCAATGAGCAGTTCTTC.

This rearrangement joins TRBV6-1 to TRBJ2-3; D unresolved. The V gene's germline CDR1 is MNHNS and CDR2 SASEGT. V gave up 1 base and J gave up 0 bases, with 8 bases separating them. This CDR3 contains 15 residues. Written as DNA, the CDR3 is TGTGCCAGCAGTGAAGGGCAGGCTAGCACAGATACGCAGTATTTT. Its protein product is CASSEGQASTDTQYF.

J is TRBJ2-5 and V is TRBV4-2; the D gene could be TRBD1 or TRBD2 (5 bases each). CDR1 and CDR2 (germline): LGHNA, YNFKEQ. This CDR3 region has 16 residues. V was pared by 4 bases and J by 2 bases, with 17 bases between. CDR3 nucleotide sequence: TGTGCCAGCAGCCCCGGTTGGGACGAAAGTCAAGAGACCCAGTACTTC. Amino acids: CASSPGWDESQETQYF.

This chain links TRBV7-2 with TRBJ2-7; 11 bases line up with TRBD2. With 1 base clipped from V and 6 bases from J, the junction kept 5 bases outside the gene matches. CDR1 and CDR2 from the germline V gene are SGHTA and FQGNSA. There are 15 residues in the CDR3. DNA for the CDR3: TGTGCCAGCAGCTTAGTGGGGACTAGCGGCGTCGAGCAGTACTTC. Residues: CASSLVGTSGVEQYF.

The rearrangement uses TRBV12-5 and TRBJ2-7; 9 positions match TRBD1. V was clipped by 3 bases and J by 6 bases; unmatched bases: 6. CDR1 and CDR2 from the germline V gene are LGHNT and FRNRAP. The CDR3 totals 14 residues. The DNA of the CDR3 is TGTGCTAGTGGTTTAGGGACAGGGCTATCCGAGCAGTACTTC. This gives the protein CASGLGTGLSEQYF.